This T cell receptor (beta chain) came from a study of T-cell memory formation after mild COVID-19. Study at large: TCR clusters were mostly confined to one donor each.

With respect to this clonotype: Antigen: not known.

TCRdb used MiXCR to reprocess the 5' RACE reads, holding one entry per CDR3 protein. The sample holds 180,000 or so distinct CDR3 sequences, around 10% seen once. Study-wide results and caveats: The CD4+ clones that contracted clustered mainly within CM and EM, and the CD8+ clones concentrated in EMRA.

Sequencing was carried out using PBMCs or a T cell subset sorted from them (not recorded which). This clonotype originated in a man aged 18 to 29 who had mild COVID-19 (a few samples of this study predate the infection). Cell type and time point are not known.

CDR3 coding DNA: TGTGCCATCAGTGAGCCTCCGGACAATGAGCAGTTCTTC. Its protein is CAISEPPDNEQFF. The V gene is TRBV10-3, the J gene TRBJ2-1, with no clear D. CDR3 length: 13 residues. V lost 2 bases and J 5 bases, leaving 7 bases between the germline ends. CDR1 ENHRY and CDR2 SYGVKD come from the germline V gene.